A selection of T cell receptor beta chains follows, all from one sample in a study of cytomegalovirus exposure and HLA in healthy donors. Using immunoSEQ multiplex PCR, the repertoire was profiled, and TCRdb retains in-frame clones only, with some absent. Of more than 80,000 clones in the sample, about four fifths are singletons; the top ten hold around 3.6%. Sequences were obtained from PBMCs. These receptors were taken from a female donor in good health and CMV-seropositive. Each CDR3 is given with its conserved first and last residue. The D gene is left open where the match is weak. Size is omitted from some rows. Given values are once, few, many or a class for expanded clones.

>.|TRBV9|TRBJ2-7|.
TGTGCCAGCAGCGTAGGCGGGGTAACCTCCCGCGAGCAGTACTTC
CASSVGGVTSREQYF
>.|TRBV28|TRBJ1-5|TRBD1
TGTGCCAGCAGGGCTCGGGACAGGGGTTGGAAGTTTAGCAATCAGCCCCAGCATTTT
CASRARDRGWKFSNQPQHF
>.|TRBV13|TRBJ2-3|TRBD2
TGTGCCAGCAGCCCTTCCTTGGCGGGGGGGCGTCTCGATACGCAGTATTTT
CASSPSLAGGRLDTQYF
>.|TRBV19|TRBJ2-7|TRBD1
TGTGCCAGTAGTACTACCGGGACAGCCTACGAGCAGTACTTC
CASSTTGTAYEQYF
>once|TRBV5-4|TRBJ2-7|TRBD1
TGTGCCAGCAGCTTCCCCGGACAGGGGATCTACGAGCAGTACTTC
CASSFPGQGIYEQYF
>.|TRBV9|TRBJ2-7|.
TGTGCCAGCAGCGCAAGGACAGCCCCTCCCTACGAGCAGTACTTC
CASSARTAPPYEQYF
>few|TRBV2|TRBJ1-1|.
TGTGCCAGCAACGGAGGGTGGGCTGAAGCTTTCTTT
CASNGGWAEAFF
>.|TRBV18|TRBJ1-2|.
TGTGCCAGCTCACCAGATAGAGTCTATGGCTACACCTTC
CASSPDRVYGYTF
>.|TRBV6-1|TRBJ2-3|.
TGTGCCAGCAGTGACAAGCGGGCCGGCACAGATACGCAGTATTTT
CASSDKRAGTDTQYF
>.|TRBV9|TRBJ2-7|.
TGTGCCAGCAGCGTAGGAGGCGGGAACGGTGAGCAGTACTTC
CASSVGGGNGEQYF
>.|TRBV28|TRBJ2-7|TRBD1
TGTGCCAGCAGACACGGGACAGGCCTCTCCTACGAGCAGTACTTC
CASRHGTGLSYEQYF
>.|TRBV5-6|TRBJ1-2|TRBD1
TGTGCCAGCAGCGGACAGGGCTATGGCTACACCTTC
CASSGQGYGYTF
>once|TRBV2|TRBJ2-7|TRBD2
TGTGCCAGCAGTGAGTCGGGCGGGAGCTCCCCCTACGAGCAGTACTTC
CASSESGGSSPYEQYF
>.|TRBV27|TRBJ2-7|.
TGTGCCAGCAGTTTATACTACAATTACGAGCAGTACTTC
CASSLYYNYEQYF
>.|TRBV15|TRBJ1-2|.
TGTGCCACCAGCACGCGACTCGATCGTGGCTACACCTTC
CATSTRLDRGYTF
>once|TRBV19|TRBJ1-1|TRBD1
TGTGCCAGTAGTATGCAGAGACAGGGGAACACTGAAGCTTTCTTT
CASSMQRQGNTEAFF
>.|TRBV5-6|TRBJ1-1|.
TGTGCCAGCAGCCCGAGGGGGGGCAGATTGAACACTGAAGCTTTCTTT
CASSPRGGRLNTEAFF
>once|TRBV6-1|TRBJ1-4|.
TGTGCCGCAAATGATCCAGGGTCGGCTAATGAAAAACTGTTTTTT
CAANDPGSANEKLFF
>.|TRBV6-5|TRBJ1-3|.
TGTGCCAGCAGTTACTCTCGGGAGATATCTGGAAACACCATATATTTT
CASSYSREISGNTIYF
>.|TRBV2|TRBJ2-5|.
TGTGCCAGCTGGGGTGGGGCGGGGGCCGGCCAAGAGACCCAGTACTTC
CASWGGAGAGQETQYF
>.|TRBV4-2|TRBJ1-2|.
TGTGCCAGCAGCCAAGAGGGCAGGCCATATGGCTACACCTTC
CASSQEGRPYGYTF
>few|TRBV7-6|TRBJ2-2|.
TGTGCCAGCAGCTTAAGACAATTCACCGGGGAGCTGTTTTTT
CASSLRQFTGELFF
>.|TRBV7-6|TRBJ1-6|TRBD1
TGTGCCAGCAGCTTCGGGGACAGGGGAGGTTCACCCCTCCACTTT
CASSFGDRGGSPLHF
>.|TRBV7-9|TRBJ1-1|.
TGTGCCAGCAGCCCACGCTTGGGCAGCTCTGAAGCTTTCTTT
CASSPRLGSSEAFF
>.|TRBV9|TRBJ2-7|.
TGTGCCAGCAGCGTAGGAGGGGGGGGCTACGAGCAGTACTTC
CASSVGGGGYEQYF
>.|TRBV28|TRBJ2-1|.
TGTGCCAGCAGTTTAGACAGAAACAATGAGCAGTTCTTC
CASSLDRNNEQFF